This T cell receptor beta chain was recorded in a study of T cells after yellow fever vaccination. Conversion of TCR transcripts into cDNA relied on 5'RACE template switching, which added a universal primer site and UMIs. TCRdb re-called the 5' RACE reads through MiXCR, storing one row per CDR3 protein. The sample has fewer than 450,000 distinct CDR3 sequences, 7% to 10% seen once; the top ten hold under 20%. Germline CDR1 and CDR2: WSHSY and SAAADI. Trimming shortened V by 2 bases and J by 3 bases, and 2 bases separated the two germline ends. The CDR3 loop spans 12 amino acids. The sequences come from PBMCs, collected about 41 days after the first yellow fever vaccination. This sequence was found in a man younger than 30 who received the YFV17D yellow fever vaccine. The J gene is TRBJ1-3, the V gene TRBV10-2; unclear D gene. The CDR3 bases are TGCGCCAGCAGTGAGCTTGGAAACACCATATATTTT. Amino acids: CASSELGNTIYF.